This T cell receptor beta chain was profiled in a study of T cell repertoires in cytomegalovirus infection. Study-level points and caveats: The study identified carriers of CMV plus the relevant HLA from cumulative public TCR beta family frequency. CMV-specific HLA-C-restricted TCR beta clonotypes dominated the ex vivo response.

To note about this clonotype: Its antigen is currently unknown. A much larger clone lies a single base off, so this may be a read error.

J gave up 3 bases and V 5 bases, and 3 bases lay outside the gene matches. The CDR3 is made up of 14 amino acids. CDR1 and CDR2 from the germline V gene are SGHTA and FQGNSA. TCRdb reanalysed the reads using MiXCR and keeps one entry per CDR3 protein. The data hold 900,000 to 950,000 distinct CDR3 sequences, with roughly 30% observed a single time. This receptor was obtained from a human donor in good health (CMV status not recorded). Some clones in this sample may be carry-over from other donors' samples. The specimen was cultured CD8+ T cells from PBMCs, collected from culture after CMV antigen stimulation. This chain links TRBV7-2 with TRBJ1-5; 8 bases fit TRBD1. The CDR3 DNA follows: TGTGCCAGCAGCCGGACAGGGATCAATCAGCCCCAGCATTTT. Translation: CASSRTGINQPQHF. The entire variable domain, with the rest obtained from reference TRBV7-2 and TRBJ1-5, is as follows: GAGVSQSPSNKVTEKGKDVELRCDPISGHTALYWYRQSLGQGLEFLIYFQGNSAPDKSGLPSDRFSAERTGGSVSTLTIQRTQQEDSAVYLCASSRTGINQPQHFGDGTRLSIL.